This is a list of T cell receptor beta chains from one sample in a study of CD8+CD57+ T cells in acquired aplastic anemia. TCRdb ran MiXCR on the reads and lists one entry per CDR3 protein. The sample holds fewer than 200,000 distinct CDR3 sequences, about 60% seen once. Sequencing was performed on sorted CD4+, CD8+, or CD8+CD57+ T cells (not recorded which) from PBMCs. The receptor set was obtained from a human donor in good health. The CDR3 runs from the conserved cysteine through the conserved F or W. Each record gives: D gene, J gene, clone size, V gene, CDR3 DNA, CDR3 protein. The D gene is left open where the match is weak. Expanded clones are given a class, and other clones once, few, many or no size at all.

d_gene: TRBD2
j_gene: TRBJ2-7
abundance: many
v_gene: TRBV27
CDR3nt: TGTGCCAGCAGTTTAGGGGGCGGGAGGTTATACGAGCAGTACTTC
CDR3aa: CASSLGGGRLYEQYF

d_gene: NA
j_gene: TRBJ2-7
abundance: NA
v_gene: TRBV15
CDR3nt: TGTGCCACCAGCAGAGATTCCCTACAGGGGAGGGAGCAGTACTTC
CDR3aa: CATSRDSLQGREQYF

d_gene: TRBD1
j_gene: TRBJ2-7
abundance: NA
v_gene: TRBV14
CDR3nt: TGTGCCAGCAGCCAATCGCAGGGGGAGACCTACGAGCAGTACTTC
CDR3aa: CASSQSQGETYEQYF

d_gene: TRBD2
j_gene: TRBJ2-3
abundance: NA
v_gene: TRBV9
CDR3nt: TGTGCCAGCAGCTTGTTGCCAGCGGGAGACCCAGATACGCAGTATTTT
CDR3aa: CASSLLPAGDPDTQYF

d_gene: NA
j_gene: TRBJ2-3
abundance: many
v_gene: TRBV20-1
CDR3nt: TGCAGTGCTAGAGACGGGTATGGCACAGATACGCAGTATTTT
CDR3aa: CSARDGYGTDTQYF

d_gene: NA
j_gene: TRBJ1-1
abundance: NA
v_gene: TRBV7-9
CDR3nt: TGTGCCAGCAGCTTGTGGGGGCCCTCGGGGACTGAAGCTTTCTTT
CDR3aa: CASSLWGPSGTEAFF

d_gene: NA
j_gene: TRBJ2-2
abundance: NA
v_gene: TRBV29-1
CDR3nt: TGCAGCGTTCCTGACATCAACACCGGGGAGCTGTTTTTT
CDR3aa: CSVPDINTGELFF

d_gene: NA
j_gene: TRBJ2-1
abundance: NA
v_gene: TRBV9
CDR3nt: TGTGCCAGCAGCGTAGATTTAGATCTGAATGAGCAGTTCTTC
CDR3aa: CASSVDLDLNEQFF

d_gene: TRBD1
j_gene: TRBJ1-4
abundance: NA
v_gene: TRBV7-9
CDR3nt: TGTGCCAGCAGCCAAAGGGGGACAGGGCCAGGAAAACTGTTTTTT
CDR3aa: CASSQRGTGPGKLFF

d_gene: NA
j_gene: TRBJ1-1
abundance: NA
v_gene: TRBV2
CDR3nt: TGTGCCAGACCGGGGGGTACTGAAGCTTTCTTT
CDR3aa: CARPGGTEAFF

d_gene: TRBD1
j_gene: TRBJ1-6
abundance: NA
v_gene: TRBV20-1
CDR3nt: TGCAGTGCTAGAGAGGGGGGGACAGTAAATTCACCCCTCCACTTT
CDR3aa: CSAREGGTVNSPLHF

d_gene: NA
j_gene: TRBJ2-5
abundance: once
v_gene: TRBV20-1
CDR3nt: TGCAGTGCTAGAGATATTCGGGGACCCGAGGAAGAGACCCAGTACTTC
CDR3aa: CSARDIRGPEEETQYF

d_gene: NA
j_gene: TRBJ1-5
abundance: NA
v_gene: TRBV9
CDR3nt: TGTGCCAGCAGCGTAGGTGACTACCAGCCCCAGCATTTT
CDR3aa: CASSVGDYQPQHF

d_gene: NA
j_gene: TRBJ1-5
abundance: NA
v_gene: TRBV6-5
CDR3nt: TGTGACAGCAGGATCCGGGTCTATAGCAATCAGCCCCAGCATTTT
CDR3aa: CDSRIRVYSNQPQHF

d_gene: NA
j_gene: TRBJ2-3
abundance: NA
v_gene: TRBV11-1
CDR3nt: TGTGCCAGCAGCTTAGTGTACACAGATACGCAGTATTTT
CDR3aa: CASSLVYTDTQYF